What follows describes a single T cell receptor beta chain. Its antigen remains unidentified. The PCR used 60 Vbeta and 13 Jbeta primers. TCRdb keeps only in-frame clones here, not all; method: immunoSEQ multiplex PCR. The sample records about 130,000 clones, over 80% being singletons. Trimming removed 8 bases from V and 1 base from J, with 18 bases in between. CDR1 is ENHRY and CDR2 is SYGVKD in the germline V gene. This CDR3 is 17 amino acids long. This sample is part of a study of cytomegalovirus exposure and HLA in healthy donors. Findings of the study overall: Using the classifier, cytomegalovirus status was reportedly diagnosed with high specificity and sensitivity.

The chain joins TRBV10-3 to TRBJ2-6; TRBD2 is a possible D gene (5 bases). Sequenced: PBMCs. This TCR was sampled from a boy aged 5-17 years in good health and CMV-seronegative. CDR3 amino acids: CAIQREGTLSGANVLTF. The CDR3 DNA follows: TGTGCCATCCAGAGGGAAGGCACCCTATCTGGGGCCAACGTCCTGACTTTC.